A selection of T cell receptor beta chains follows, all from one sample in a study of identical twins. TCRdb redid the calling of the 5' RACE reads with MiXCR, one entry per CDR3 protein. Among approximately 550,000 distinct CDR3 sequences listed, about a fifth were seen once. A further study also used this sample, focusing on yellow fever vaccine responses in identical twins.

The source material was CD4+ T cells sorted from blood. The receptor source for this set is a woman aged 18-29 years in good health. CDR3s include the opening cysteine and the closing phenylalanine or tryptophan. D genes are given only for firm matches. Not all rows give a size; the values are once, few, many and, for expanded clones, a class.

CDR3 protein: CASSPLTGGQETQYF; CDR3 DNA: TGCGCCAGCAGCCCCCTGACAGGAGGACAAGAGACCCAGTACTTC; D gene: .; V gene: TRBV5-1; clone size: few; J gene: TRBJ2-5
CDR3 protein: CAISERGGSETQYF; CDR3 DNA: TGTGCCATCAGTGAAAGAGGGGGCAGTGAGACCCAGTACTTC; D gene: TRBD1; V gene: TRBV10-3; clone size: .; J gene: TRBJ2-5
CDR3 protein: CASSITGGVNTGELFF; CDR3 DNA: TGTGCCAGCAGCATAACAGGGGGCGTTAACACCGGGGAGCTGTTTTTT; D gene: TRBD1; V gene: TRBV14; clone size: few; J gene: TRBJ2-2
CDR3 protein: CATSRDVQLADWSKNIQYF; CDR3 DNA: TGTGCCACCAGCAGAGATGTGCAGTTAGCAGATTGGTCCAAAAACATTCAGTACTTC; D gene: .; V gene: TRBV15; clone size: .; J gene: TRBJ2-4
CDR3 protein: CASSFFLRGSYEQYF; CDR3 DNA: TGTGCCAGCAGCTTCTTTCTTCGGGGTTCCTACGAGCAGTACTTC; D gene: .; V gene: TRBV5-6; clone size: .; J gene: TRBJ2-7
CDR3 protein: CASRSTSQNTGELFF; CDR3 DNA: TGTGCCAGCAGAAGTACCAGCCAGAACACCGGGGAGCTGTTTTTT; D gene: .; V gene: TRBV6-1; clone size: .; J gene: TRBJ2-2
CDR3 protein: CAISEFAGLASDTQYF; CDR3 DNA: TGTGCCATCAGTGAGTTTGCGGGACTAGCATCAGATACGCAGTATTTT; D gene: TRBD2; V gene: TRBV10-3; clone size: few; J gene: TRBJ2-3
CDR3 protein: CASSLGRRTKQETQYF; CDR3 DNA: TGTGCCAGCAGTTTGGGGCGTCGGACAAAACAAGAGACCCAGTACTTC; D gene: .; V gene: TRBV27; clone size: few; J gene: TRBJ2-5
CDR3 protein: CSASPPGTSSSYEQYF; CDR3 DNA: TGCAGTGCGTCACCGCCGGGGACTAGCAGTTCCTACGAGCAGTACTTC; D gene: TRBD2; V gene: TRBV20-1; clone size: .; J gene: TRBJ2-7
CDR3 protein: CASSKSLWENSYEQYF; CDR3 DNA: TGTGCCAGCAGCAAAAGTCTGTGGGAGAACTCCTACGAGCAGTACTTC; D gene: .; V gene: TRBV3-1; clone size: .; J gene: TRBJ2-7
CDR3 protein: CASCMSTEAFF; CDR3 DNA: TGTGCCAGCTGCATGAGTACTGAAGCTTTCTTT; D gene: .; V gene: TRBV6-6; clone size: .; J gene: TRBJ1-1
CDR3 protein: CASSPPVQETQYF; CDR3 DNA: TGTGCCAGCTCACCACCGGTGCAAGAGACCCAGTACTTC; D gene: .; V gene: TRBV18; clone size: few; J gene: TRBJ2-5
CDR3 protein: CATRPPTGGSYEQYF; CDR3 DNA: TGTGCCACGCGCCCCCCGACAGGGGGATCTTACGAGCAGTACTTC; D gene: TRBD1; V gene: TRBV6-1; clone size: .; J gene: TRBJ2-7
CDR3 protein: CASSVRSRGYEQYF; CDR3 DNA: TGTGCCAGCAGTGTGCGCAGTAGGGGCTACGAGCAGTACTTC; D gene: .; V gene: TRBV2; clone size: .; J gene: TRBJ2-7
CDR3 protein: CSARGAGLSNQPQHF; CDR3 DNA: TGCAGTGCTAGGGGGGCAGGTCTAAGCAATCAGCCCCAGCATTTT; D gene: .; V gene: TRBV20-1; clone size: few; J gene: TRBJ1-5
CDR3 protein: CASQGGTVNEQFF; CDR3 DNA: TGTGCCAGCCAAGGAGGGACAGTAAATGAGCAGTTCTTC; D gene: .; V gene: TRBV16; clone size: .; J gene: TRBJ2-1
CDR3 protein: CATSDPGLAESSTDTQYF; CDR3 DNA: TGTGCCACCAGTGACCCTGGACTAGCGGAATCTAGCACAGATACGCAGTATTTT; D gene: TRBD2; V gene: TRBV24-1; clone size: .; J gene: TRBJ2-3
CDR3 protein: CASSFAGNSAGELFF; CDR3 DNA: TGTGCCAGCAGTTTTGCAGGGAACAGCGCCGGGGAGCTGTTTTTT; D gene: .; V gene: TRBV12-3/TRBV12-4; clone size: many; J gene: TRBJ2-2
CDR3 protein: CASGTVNTEAFF; CDR3 DNA: TGTGCCAGCGGGACAGTAAACACTGAAGCTTTCTTT; D gene: TRBD1; V gene: TRBV27; clone size: many; J gene: TRBJ1-1
CDR3 protein: CSALKADTQYF; CDR3 DNA: TGCAGTGCCTTAAAGGCAGATACGCAGTATTTT; D gene: .; V gene: TRBV20-1; clone size: .; J gene: TRBJ2-3
CDR3 protein: CASNLDPLTGELFF; CDR3 DNA: TGTGCCAGTAATTTGGACCCTCTCACCGGGGAGCTGTTTTTT; D gene: .; V gene: TRBV19; clone size: few; J gene: TRBJ2-2
CDR3 protein: CSAQGAFF; CDR3 DNA: TGCAGTGCTCAGGGAGCTTTCTTT; D gene: .; V gene: TRBV20-1; clone size: .; J gene: TRBJ1-1